The T cell receptor beta chain under discussion was sequenced for a study of CD8+ T cells in alopecia areata. Study in general: Treated patients' severity was scored by percentage of affected scalp area.

V lost 1 base and J 0 bases, leaving 10 bases between the germline ends. Germline V gene data show CDR1 as LGHNA and CDR2 as YSLEER. The CDR3 extends over 15 amino acids. Treatment denoted: oral pan-JAK inhibitor, 5-10 mg twice daily. Extracted RNA was reverse transcribed into cDNA, the sequencing template. TCRdb keeps only in-frame clones here, not all; method: immunoSEQ multiplex PCR. The repertoire consists of about 210,000 clones, with 50% to 75% occurring once and the leading ten covering around 4%. J is TRBJ2-7 and V is TRBV4-3; no reliable D call. This receptor was identified in a human donor with alopecia areata. Source: CD4+ T cells sorted from blood, taken at week 4, from a patient treated with tofacitinib. CDR3 in DNA: TGCGCCAGCAGCCAAGGGTGGAAGAGCTCCTACGAGCAGTACTTC. This gives the protein CASSQGWKSSYEQYF.